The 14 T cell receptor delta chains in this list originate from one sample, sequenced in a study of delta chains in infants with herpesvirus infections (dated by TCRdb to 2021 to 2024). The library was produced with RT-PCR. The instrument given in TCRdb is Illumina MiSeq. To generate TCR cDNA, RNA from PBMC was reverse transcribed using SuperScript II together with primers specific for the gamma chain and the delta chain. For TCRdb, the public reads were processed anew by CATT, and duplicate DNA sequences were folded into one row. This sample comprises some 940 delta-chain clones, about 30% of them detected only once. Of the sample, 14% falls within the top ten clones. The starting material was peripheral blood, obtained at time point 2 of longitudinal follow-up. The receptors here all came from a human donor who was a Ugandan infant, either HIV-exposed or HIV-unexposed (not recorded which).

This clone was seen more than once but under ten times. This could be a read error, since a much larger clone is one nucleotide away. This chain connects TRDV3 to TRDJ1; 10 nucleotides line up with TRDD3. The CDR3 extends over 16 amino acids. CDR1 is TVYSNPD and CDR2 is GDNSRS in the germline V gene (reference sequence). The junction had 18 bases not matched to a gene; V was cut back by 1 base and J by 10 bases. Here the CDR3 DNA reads TGTGCCTTTATGCCCCCTACGGGGGATACGCCTGTGGGACTCATCTTT. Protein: CAFMPPTGDTPVGLIF.

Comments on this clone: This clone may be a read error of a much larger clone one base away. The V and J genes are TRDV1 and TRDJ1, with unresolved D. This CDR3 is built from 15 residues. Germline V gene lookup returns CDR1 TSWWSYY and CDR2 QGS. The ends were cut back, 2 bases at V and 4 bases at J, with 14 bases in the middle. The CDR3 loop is CALGEDLGAVDKLIF. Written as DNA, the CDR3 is TGTGCTCTTGGGGAAGATTTGGGAGCCGTCGATAAACTCATCTTT.

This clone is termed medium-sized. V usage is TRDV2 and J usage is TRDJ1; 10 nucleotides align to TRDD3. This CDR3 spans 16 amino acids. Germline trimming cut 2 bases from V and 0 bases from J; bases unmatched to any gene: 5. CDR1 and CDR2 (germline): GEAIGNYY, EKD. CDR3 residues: CACDILGDVYTDKLIF. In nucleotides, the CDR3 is TGTGCCTGTGACATACTGGGGGATGTTTACACCGATAAACTCATCTTT.

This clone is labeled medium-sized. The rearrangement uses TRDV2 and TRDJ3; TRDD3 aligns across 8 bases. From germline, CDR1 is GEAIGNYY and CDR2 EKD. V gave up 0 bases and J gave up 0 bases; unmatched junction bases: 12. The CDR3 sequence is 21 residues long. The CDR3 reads CACDTVWGISQSSWDTRQMFF. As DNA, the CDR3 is TGTGCCTGTGACACCGTTTGGGGGATTAGCCAAAGCTCCTGGGACACCCGACAGATGTTTTTC.

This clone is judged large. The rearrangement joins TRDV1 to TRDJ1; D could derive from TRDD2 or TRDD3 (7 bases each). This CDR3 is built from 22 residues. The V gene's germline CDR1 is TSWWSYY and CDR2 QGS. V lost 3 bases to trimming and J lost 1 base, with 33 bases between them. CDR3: CALGDLPFRYWGPCSATDKLIF. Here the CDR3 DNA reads TGTGCTCTTGGGGACCTTCCTTTCCGATACTGGGGTCCCTGCTCAGCCACCGATAAACTCATCTTT.

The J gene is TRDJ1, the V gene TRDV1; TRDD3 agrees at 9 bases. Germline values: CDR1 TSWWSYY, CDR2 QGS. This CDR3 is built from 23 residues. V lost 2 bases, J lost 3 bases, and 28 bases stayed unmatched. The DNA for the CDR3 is TGTGCTCTTGGGGAAGGGTTTTACGCTGACGACGGGGGGATACTCAACAAACCCGATAAACTCATCTTT. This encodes CALGEGFYADDGGILNKPDKLIF.

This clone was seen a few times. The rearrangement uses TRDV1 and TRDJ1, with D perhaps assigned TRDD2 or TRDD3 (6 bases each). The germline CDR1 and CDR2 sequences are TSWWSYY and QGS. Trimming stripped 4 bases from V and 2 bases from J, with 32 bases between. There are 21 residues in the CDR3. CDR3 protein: CALGVLPSSTGKGDLTDKLIF. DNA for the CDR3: TGTGCTCTTGGGGTTCTTCCTTCTAGTACTGGGAAGGGAGACCTAACCGATAAACTCATCTTT.

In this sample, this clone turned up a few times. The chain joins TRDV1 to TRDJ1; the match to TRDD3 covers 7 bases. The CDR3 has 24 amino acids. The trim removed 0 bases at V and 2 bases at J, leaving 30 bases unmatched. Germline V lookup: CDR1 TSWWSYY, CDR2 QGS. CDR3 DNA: TGTGCTCTTGGGGAACTAGAGGCCTATAAGTGGGATACTTGGACAGGATACACGACCGATAAACTCATCTTT. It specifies CALGELEAYKWDTWTGYTTDKLIF.

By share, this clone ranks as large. Here the CDR3 DNA reads TGTGCTCTGGACTTTCCTTCTCATCTGGGGGATGGAGGGAGCACCGATAAACTCATCTTT. Protein: CALDFPSHLGDGGSTDKLIF. The rearrangement joins TRDV1 to TRDJ1; TRDD3 aligns across 9 bases. The J segment lost 1 base and the V segment lost 9 bases, leaving 24 bases of the junction unmatched. The CDR3 loop spans 20 amino acids. CDR1 is TSWWSYY and CDR2 is QGS in the germline V gene.

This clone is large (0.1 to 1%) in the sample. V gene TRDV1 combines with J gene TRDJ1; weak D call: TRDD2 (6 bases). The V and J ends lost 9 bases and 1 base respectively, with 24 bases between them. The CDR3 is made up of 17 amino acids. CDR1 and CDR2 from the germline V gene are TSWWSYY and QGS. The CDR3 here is CALVLRGLPGGTDKLIF. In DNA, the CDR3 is TGTGCTCTCGTCCTACGAGGACTGCCGGGGGGCACCGATAAACTCATCTTT.

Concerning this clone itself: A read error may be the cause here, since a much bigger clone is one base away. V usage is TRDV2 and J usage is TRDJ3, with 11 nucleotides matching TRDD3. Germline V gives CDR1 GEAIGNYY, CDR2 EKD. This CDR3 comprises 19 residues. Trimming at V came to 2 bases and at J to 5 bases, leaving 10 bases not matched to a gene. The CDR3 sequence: CACDILGDMKLRDTRQMFF. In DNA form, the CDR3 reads TGTGCCTGTGACATACTGGGGGATATGAAGCTAAGGGACACCCGACAGATGTTTTTC.

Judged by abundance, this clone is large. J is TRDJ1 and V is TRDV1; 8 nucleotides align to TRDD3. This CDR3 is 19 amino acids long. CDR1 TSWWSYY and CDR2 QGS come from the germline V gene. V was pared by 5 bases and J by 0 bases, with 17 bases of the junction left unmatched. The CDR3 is CALGFHLGLGDTYTDKLIF. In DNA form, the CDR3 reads TGTGCTCTTGGGTTCCACCTCGGGCTGGGGGACACGTACACCGATAAACTCATCTTT.

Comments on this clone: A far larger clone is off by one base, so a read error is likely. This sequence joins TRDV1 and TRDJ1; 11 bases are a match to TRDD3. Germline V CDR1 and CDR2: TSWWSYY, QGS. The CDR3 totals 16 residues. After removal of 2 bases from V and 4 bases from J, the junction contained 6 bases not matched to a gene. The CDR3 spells CALGEGLGDTSDKLIF. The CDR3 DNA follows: TGTGCTCTTGGGGAAGGGCTGGGGGATACCAGCGATAAACTCATCTTT.

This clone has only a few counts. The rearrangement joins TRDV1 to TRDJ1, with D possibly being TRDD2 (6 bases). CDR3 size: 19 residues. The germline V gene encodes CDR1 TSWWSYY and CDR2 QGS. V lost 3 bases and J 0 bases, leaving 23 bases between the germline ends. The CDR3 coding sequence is TGTGCTCTTGGGGATGGGCGTCCTTCCCCCCTACCGTACACCGATAAACTCATCTTT. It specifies CALGDGRPSPLPYTDKLIF.